The source of this T cell receptor (beta chain) is a study of cytomegalovirus exposure and HLA in healthy donors. Study conclusions and caveats: Reports indicated that the classifier achieved high specificity and sensitivity in diagnosing cytomegalovirus status. Later work associated 16,951 TCR beta sequences with HLA alleles at 0.05 false discovery rate.

Points on this clone: As yet, its antigen is unknown. One end of the junction varies from germline; a read error may be responsible. Other DNA sequences in the same sample also yield this CDR3.

13 Jbeta primers and 60 Vbeta primers were used for the PCR. TCRdb keeps only in-frame clones here, not all; method: immunoSEQ multiplex PCR. Its listing shows approximately 110,000 clones. Germline V gives CDR1 PRHDT, CDR2 FYEKMQ (reference sequence). The CDR3 runs 15 residues. The chain employs TRBV13 and TRBJ2-7, with 7 bases matching TRBD2. Material: PBMCs. This sequence was found in a man aged 40-55 years in good health and CMV-seronegative. The CDR3 is CASSLGPSGSYEQYF. CDR3 DNA: TGTGCCAGCAGCCTAGGACCTAGCGGTTCCTACGAGCAGTACTTC.